This note documents a single T cell receptor beta chain sequence. The specificity of this receptor is unknown. No per-base quality is available; no much larger clone lies one base away. CDR1 is given as SNHLY and CDR2 as FYNNEI, both from the germline V gene. The CDR3 contains 16 residues, cysteine and phenylalanine counted. Only the CDR3 region is kept as DNA, spanning 48 bases read in frame from base 1. V loses 2 bases at its end and J loses 5 bases; junction bases beyond the gene matches: 11. The method behind the library was the immunoSEQ multiplex PCR assay. The multiplex PCR relied on a mix of 60 forward primers for TCR Vbeta segments and 13 reverse primers for TCR Jbeta segments. Amplification of the CDR3 region of rearranged TCR beta genes was performed with a multiplex PCR assay on genomic DNA. Amplified TCR beta libraries were sequenced as 87-base-pair reads on the Illumina HiSeq System. The source study handled its data this way. A later analysis tallied roughly 78 million unique TCR beta chains across the 666 repertoires, and about 12 million of those chains were shared by two or more donors. Raw reads were error-corrected and collapsed into unique sequences with a nearest-neighbor algorithm that merged closely related sequences to remove PCR and sequencing errors. V, D and J gene segments were assigned by aligning CDR3 sequences to IMGT reference sequences. For a sequence to be retained, a match of at least six nucleotides to both a V gene segment and a J gene segment was required. A rearrangement was called productive if the CDR3 had no stop codons and remained in frame with V and J, and every other rearrangement was called non-productive. Following IMGT convention, CDR3 was defined as the stretch from the second conserved V-encoded cysteine to the conserved J-encoded phenylalanine. The earlier analysis of about 640 of the donors excluded any sequence lacking an unambiguous match to a single V gene segment. An earlier analysis of over 450 of the donors classified V segments as functional when productive rearrangements were above 56.7% and as segregating when the standard deviation between donors was above 5%. A statistical classification framework was built to diagnose cytomegalovirus status from the catalog of TCR beta chain sequences. In a later analysis, TCR nucleotide sequences were compared against IMGT/GENE-DB human TR gene sequences so that V and J genes could be assigned. The TCRdist pipeline was used in a later analysis to assign CDR3 sequences and most-parsimonious VDJ recombination scenarios. A later analysis defined each TCR beta chain by its CDR3 amino acid sequence plus V-gene family, and excluded reads lacking a unique V-gene family. In a later analysis, nearly 600 highly shared, low-generation-probability nucleotide sequences were removed to address suspected cross-contamination and a sequencing artifact. In a later analysis, a clonal expansion index was calculated for each public chain from normalized within-repertoire ranks of inferred template counts. In a later analysis, generation probabilities were computed using a VDJ recombination model fitted to out-of-frame rearrangements, and the results were checked against IGoR. In a later analysis, hypergeometric tests were used to score TCR-TCR, TCR-HLA and TCR-CMV co-occurrence, with a repertoire-size bias correction applied to TCR pairs. In a later analysis, false discovery rates were estimated by permuting HLA or CMV assignments 20 times. In a later analysis, co-occurring TCRs were grouped with DBSCAN, and TCRdist sequence similarity was added when clustering was performed within HLA-allele-positive subsets. For co-occurrence clustering, repertoires with fewer than 30,000 or more than 120,000 public chains were excluded, along with five or six repertoires with anomalous nucleotide sharing. Sourced from immuneACCESS, this table was stored by TCRdb with only in-frame sequences that have V and J called. A share of the clones is absent; for the studies checked, an unresolved V gene accounts for under half, and the remainder has no known explanation. The V and J calls and clone size are taken from that table; D and trimming were inferred from the DNA. In this sample the table shows 55,000 to 85,000 clones, about four fifths of which occur a single time. Of the sample, 6.5% to 8.5% falls within the top ten clones.

The data originate from a study of cytomegalovirus exposure and HLA in healthy donors (dated by TCRdb to the late 2010s). For the wider study: In an earlier analysis of 587 of the donors, roughly 300 Gb of sequence data and about 110 million unique TCR beta sequences from roughly 190 million T cells were reported. About 330 gigabases of sequencing data and 75 million to 85 million unique TCR sequences made up an early release that covered several hundred HLA-typed donors. The genetic ancestry cluster associated with self-reported Caucasian donors included about 81% of the roughly 390 genotyped donors. The study was designed to test whether signatures of past pathogen exposure could be identified by cataloging public T cell receptors. The T cell repertoires of 666 subjects were profiled by immunosequencing and related to cytomegalovirus serostatus. Besides the first cohort of some 670 subjects, a separate validation cohort made up of around 120 different subjects was used. To predict cytomegalovirus infection status, the study brought together high-throughput TCR immunosequencing, statistical association of individual TCRs with disease status, and machine learning. A later analysis re-examined previously published TCR beta repertoires from just over 650 donors and added high-resolution HLA genotyping to investigate patterns of TCR occurrence. Rather than drawing on any new phenotypic data, the later analysis identified candidate immune exposures from TCR beta sequences and the way those sequences occurred across donors. An earlier analysis of 587 of the donors used high-throughput TCR beta sequencing to judge whether each TCR beta V gene segment behaved as functional or pseudogenic. Donor age, sex, ethnicity and CMV serostatus were collected together with the repertoire data. A later genetic analysis took genome-wide SNP genotypes for about three fifths of the roughly 700 donors and used that subset as a discovery cohort. Every repertoire in the discovery cohort had been generated on one and the same sequencing platform. Both class I and class II loci were covered by HLA typing, at four-digit resolution. The number of donors typed differed by locus, with 629-630 for A, B, C, DRB1 and DQB1, around 500 for DQA1, over 600 for DPA1, and under 490 for DPB1. Roughly 5 DR-DQ haplotypes were handled as single units for association and clustering, since linkage in the cohort was strong. On average, around 200,000 unique TCR beta nucleotide sequences were sequenced per donor among more than 350 genotyped donors of the cohort, with roughly 18% of those sequences being non-productive.

The cohort was made up of 666 healthy bone marrow donors. At the time of sampling, every cohort member was nominally healthy, though immune exposures that went unrecorded were likely present. The donor was CMV seropositive and was included in the group of some 290 seropositive cohort members. Every donor gave a peripheral blood sample, and the peripheral blood mononuclear cells from that sample were used for TCR beta sequencing. The Qiagen DNeasy Blood Extraction Kit was used to extract genomic DNA from the blood cell samples. Here is what the overall study found, with its caveats: The cohort was sequenced for TCR beta chains only, and without alpha or paired-chain data the features that could be detected were limited. In an earlier analysis of fewer than 750 of the donors, most TCR beta V segments were observed in productive rearrangements about 87% or about 30% of the time, broadly matching IMGT annotations. In a later genetic analysis, fewer N-insertions in productive TCRs were reported among donors in an Asian-associated ancestry cluster than the approximately 670-donor mean. In a later analysis, some 18,000 TCR beta sequences were associated with specific HLA alleles at a false discovery rate of 0.05. Linkage disequilibrium might explain the correlated functional status among segregating V segments, but an unknown experimental factor could not be excluded. A group of highly shared sequence variants was considered likely to be a technical artifact of the sequencing pipeline. While some public TCRs were present in many individuals, most TCR sequences turned up only very rarely across donors. Some IMGT-functional V segments, including TRBV6-2 and TRBV6-3, could not be told apart with the 87-base-pair reads, so those segments were excluded. CMV serostatus was the only immune exposure information available for the cohort. A further reported finding was that TCR beta sequences accurately predicted the HLA-A and HLA-B alleles for most subjects in the first cohort. Because counts were too low, 15 to 20 rarely observed V segments, including chromosome 9 orphons, were excluded from the earlier analysis of fewer than 650 of the donors. Cytomegalovirus status was reported to be diagnosed by the classifier with high specificity and sensitivity in both the original and validation cohorts. Presence/absence analyses assumed roughly uniform sequencing depth across donors, an assumption that may not hold. HLA typing was unavailable for some donors at each locus, so association tests used only the typed subset. A few of the identified cytomegalovirus-associated TCR beta chains were confirmed in vitro to be specific for cytomegalovirus antigens. A later analysis found that HLA-associated TCR beta chains were more clonally expanded and had lower generation probabilities than equally common non-associated chains. The authors suggested that the approach could potentially be extended to other disease states and immunological phenotypes. According to a later analysis, most CMV-associated TCR beta chains appeared to be HLA-restricted, and the HLA associations seemed to be driven largely by CMV exposure. According to a later analysis, parvovirus B19, influenza, CMV and Epstein-Barr virus appeared linked to several top co-occurrence clusters. The study listed approximately 150 TCR beta chains as associated with cytomegalovirus. V-gene and J-gene trimming of TCR beta chains was associated with a missense DCLRE1C variant in a later genetic analysis, and the association was replicated in an independent cohort. When HLA alleles, especially DR and DQ, strongly co-occurred, TCR associations were difficult to assign to individual alleles. According to a later analysis, TCR association rates differed among HLA loci, with DRB1 alleles showing the most associated TCRs and HLA-C alleles showing the fewest.

The receptor was isolated from a man between 18 and 35 years old in good health and CMV-seropositive. Sequences were obtained from PBMCs. The rearrangement combines TRBV2 with TRBJ2-5, with 7 middle bases fitting TRBD2. The DNA is as follows: TGTGCCAGCAGTGAAAGGGGTGCGGGAGTGGGGGAGACCCAGTACTTC. Its product reads: CASSERGAGVGETQYF.